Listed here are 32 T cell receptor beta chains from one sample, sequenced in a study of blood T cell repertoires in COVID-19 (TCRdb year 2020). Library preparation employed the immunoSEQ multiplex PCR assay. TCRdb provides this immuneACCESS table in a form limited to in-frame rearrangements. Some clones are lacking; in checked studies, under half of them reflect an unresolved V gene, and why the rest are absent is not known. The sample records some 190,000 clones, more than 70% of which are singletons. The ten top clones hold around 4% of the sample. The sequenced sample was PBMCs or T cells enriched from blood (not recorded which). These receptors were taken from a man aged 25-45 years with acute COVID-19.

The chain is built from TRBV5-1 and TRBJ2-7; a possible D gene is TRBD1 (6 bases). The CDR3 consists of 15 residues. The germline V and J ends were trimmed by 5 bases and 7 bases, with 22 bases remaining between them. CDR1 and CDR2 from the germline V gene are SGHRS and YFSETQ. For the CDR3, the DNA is TGCGCCAGCAGTCAACAGGGATCTGGGGCTCGGGAGCAGTACTTC. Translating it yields CASSQQGSGAREQYF.

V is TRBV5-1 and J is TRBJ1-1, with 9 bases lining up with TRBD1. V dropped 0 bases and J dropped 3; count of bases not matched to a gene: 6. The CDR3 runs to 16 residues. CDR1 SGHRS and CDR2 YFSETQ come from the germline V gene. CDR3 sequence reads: CASSLDGQGRYTEAFF. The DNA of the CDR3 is TGCGCCAGCAGCTTGGATGGACAGGGGCGCTACACTGAAGCTTTCTTT. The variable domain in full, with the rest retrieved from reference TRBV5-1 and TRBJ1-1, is KAGVTQTPRYLIKTRGQQVTLSCSPISGHRSVSWYQQTPGQGLQFLFEYFSETQRNKGNFPGRFSGRQFSNSRSEMNVSTLELGDSALYLCASSLDGQGRYTEAFFGQGTRLTVV.

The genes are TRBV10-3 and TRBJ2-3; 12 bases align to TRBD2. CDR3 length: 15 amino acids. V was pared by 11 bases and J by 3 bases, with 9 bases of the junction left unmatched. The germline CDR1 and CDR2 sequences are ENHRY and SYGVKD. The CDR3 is CAANGLAGPTDTQYF. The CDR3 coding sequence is TGTGCCGCCAATGGACTAGCGGGGCCGACAGATACGCAGTATTTT.

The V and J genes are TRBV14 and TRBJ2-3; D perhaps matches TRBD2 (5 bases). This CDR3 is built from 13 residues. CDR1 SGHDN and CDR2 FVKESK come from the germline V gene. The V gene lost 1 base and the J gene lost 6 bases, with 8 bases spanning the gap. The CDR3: CASSQVRRDTQYF. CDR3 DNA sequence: TGTGCCAGCAGCCAAGTCCGGAGGGATACGCAGTATTTT. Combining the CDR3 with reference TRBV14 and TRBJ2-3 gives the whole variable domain EAGVTQFPSHSVIEKGQTVTLRCDPISGHDNLYWYRRVMGKEIKFLLHFVKESKQDESGMPNNRFLAERTGGTYSTLKVQPAELEDSGVYFCASSQVRRDTQYFGPGTRLTVL.

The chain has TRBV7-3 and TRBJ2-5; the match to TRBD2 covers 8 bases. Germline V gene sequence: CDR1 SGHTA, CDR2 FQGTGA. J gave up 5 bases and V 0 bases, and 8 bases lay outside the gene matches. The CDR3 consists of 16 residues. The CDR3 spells CASSLTPVVAGETQYF. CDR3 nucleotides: TGTGCCAGCAGCTTAACTCCGGTGGTAGCGGGGGAGACCCAGTACTTC.

CDR3 loop: CASSQAGTADYGYTF. CDR3 bases: TGCGCCAGCAGCCAAGCCGGGACAGCGGACTATGGCTACACCTTC. This chain connects TRBV4-1 to TRBJ1-2; 7 bases match TRBD1. CDR3 length: 15 residues. V lost 1 base and J lost 3; bases outside the gene matches: 5. Germline V gives CDR1 MGHRA, CDR2 YSYEKL.

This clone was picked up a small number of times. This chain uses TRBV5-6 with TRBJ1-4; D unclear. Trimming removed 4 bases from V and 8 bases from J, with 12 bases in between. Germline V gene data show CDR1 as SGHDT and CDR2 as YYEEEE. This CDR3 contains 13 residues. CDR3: CASSGSLNEKLFF. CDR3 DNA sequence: TGTGCCAGCAGCGGGAGCTTAAACGAAAAACTGTTTTTT.

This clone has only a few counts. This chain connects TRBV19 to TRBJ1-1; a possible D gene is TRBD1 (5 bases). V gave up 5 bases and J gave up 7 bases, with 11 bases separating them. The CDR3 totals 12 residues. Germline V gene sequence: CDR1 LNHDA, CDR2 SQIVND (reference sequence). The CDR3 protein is CASSPPGGEAFF. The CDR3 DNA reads TGTGCCAGTAGTCCCCCCGGGGGTGAAGCTTTCTTT. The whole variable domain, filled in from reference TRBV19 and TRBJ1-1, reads DGGITQSPKYLFRKEGQNVTLSCEQNLNHDAMYWYRQDPGQGLRLIYYSQIVNDFQKGDIAEGYSVSREKKESFPLTVTSAQKNPTAFYLCASSPPGGEAFFGQGTRLTVV.

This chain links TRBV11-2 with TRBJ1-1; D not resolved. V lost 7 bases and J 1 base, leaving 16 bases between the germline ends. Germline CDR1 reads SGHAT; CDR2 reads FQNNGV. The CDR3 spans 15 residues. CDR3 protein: CASTKVAYANTEAFF. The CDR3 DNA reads TGTGCCAGCACCAAAGTAGCGTACGCGAACACTGAAGCTTTCTTT.

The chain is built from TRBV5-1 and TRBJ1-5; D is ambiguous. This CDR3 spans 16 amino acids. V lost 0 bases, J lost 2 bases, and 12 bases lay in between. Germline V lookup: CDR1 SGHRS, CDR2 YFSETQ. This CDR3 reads CASSLAALAGNQPQHF. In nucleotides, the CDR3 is TGCGCCAGCAGCTTGGCGGCATTGGCGGGCAATCAGCCCCAGCATTTT.

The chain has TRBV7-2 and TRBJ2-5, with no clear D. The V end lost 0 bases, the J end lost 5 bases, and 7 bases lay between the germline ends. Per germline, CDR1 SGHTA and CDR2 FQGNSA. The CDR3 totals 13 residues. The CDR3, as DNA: TGTGCCAGCAGCTTAGCCAGGTTTGAGACCCAGTACTTC. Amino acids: CASSLARFETQYF.

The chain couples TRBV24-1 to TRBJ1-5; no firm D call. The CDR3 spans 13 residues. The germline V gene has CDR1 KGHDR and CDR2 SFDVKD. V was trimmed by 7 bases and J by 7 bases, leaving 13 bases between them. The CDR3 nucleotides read TGTGCCACCAGCTCAGGATCCAAGCAGCCCCAGCATTTT. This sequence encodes CATSSGSKQPQHF.

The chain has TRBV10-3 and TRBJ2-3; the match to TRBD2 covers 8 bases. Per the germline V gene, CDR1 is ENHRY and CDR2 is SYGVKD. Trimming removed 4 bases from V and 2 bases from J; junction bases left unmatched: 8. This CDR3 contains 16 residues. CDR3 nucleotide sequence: TGTGCCATCAGTGCAAGCGGGGGCCCCCCCACAGATACGCAGTATTTT. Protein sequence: CAISASGGPPTDTQYF.

As DNA, the CDR3 is TGTGCCAGCAGCTTAGGGGGGACAGGGGCGATCACTGAAGCTTTCTTT. The encoded protein is CASSLGGTGAITEAFF. The J gene is TRBJ1-1, the V gene TRBV7-9; 10 bases fit TRBD1. From germline, CDR1 is SEHNR and CDR2 FQNEAQ (reference sequence). J lost 4 bases, V lost 1 base, and 6 bases had no gene match. This CDR3 spans 16 amino acids.

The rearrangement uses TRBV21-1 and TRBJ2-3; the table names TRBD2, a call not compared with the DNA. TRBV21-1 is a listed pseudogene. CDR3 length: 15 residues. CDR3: CASSKTQELTDTQYF. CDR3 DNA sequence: TGTGCCAGCAGCAAGACTCAAGAGCTCACAGATACGCAGTATTTT.

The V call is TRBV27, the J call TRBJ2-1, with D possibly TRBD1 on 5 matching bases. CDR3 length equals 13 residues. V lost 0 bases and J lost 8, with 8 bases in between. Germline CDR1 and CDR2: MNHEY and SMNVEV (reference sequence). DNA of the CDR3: TGTGCCAGCAGTTTATCGACAGAGTATGAGCAGTTCTTC. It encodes CASSLSTEYEQFF.

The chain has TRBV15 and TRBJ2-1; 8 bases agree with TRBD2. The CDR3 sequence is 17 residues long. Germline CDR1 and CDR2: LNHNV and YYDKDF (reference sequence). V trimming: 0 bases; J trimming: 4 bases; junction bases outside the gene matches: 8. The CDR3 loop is CATSRDRAGGSYNEQFF. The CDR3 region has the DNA TGTGCCACCAGCAGAGATCGGGCGGGGGGATCGTACAATGAGCAGTTCTTC.

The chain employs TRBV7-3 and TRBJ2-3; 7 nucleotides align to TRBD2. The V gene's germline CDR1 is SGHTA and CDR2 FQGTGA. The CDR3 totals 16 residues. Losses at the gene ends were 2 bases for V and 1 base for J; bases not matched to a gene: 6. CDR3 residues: CASSLLPGGGTDTQYF. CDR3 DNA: TGTGCCAGCAGCTTATTACCGGGAGGTGGCACAGATACGCAGTATTTT.

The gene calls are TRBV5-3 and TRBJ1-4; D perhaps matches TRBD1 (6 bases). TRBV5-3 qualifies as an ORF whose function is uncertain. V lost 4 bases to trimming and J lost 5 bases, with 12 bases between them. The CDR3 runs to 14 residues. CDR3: CARSLIGQNEKLFF. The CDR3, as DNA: TGTGCCAGAAGCCTCATCGGACAGAATGAAAAACTGTTTTTT.

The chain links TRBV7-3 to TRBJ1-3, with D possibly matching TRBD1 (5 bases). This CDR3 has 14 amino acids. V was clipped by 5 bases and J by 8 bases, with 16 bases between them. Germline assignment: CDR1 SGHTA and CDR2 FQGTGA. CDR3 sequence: CASSPSGGGDTIYF. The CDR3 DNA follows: TGTGCCAGCAGCCCAAGTGGGGGGGGAGACACCATATATTTT.

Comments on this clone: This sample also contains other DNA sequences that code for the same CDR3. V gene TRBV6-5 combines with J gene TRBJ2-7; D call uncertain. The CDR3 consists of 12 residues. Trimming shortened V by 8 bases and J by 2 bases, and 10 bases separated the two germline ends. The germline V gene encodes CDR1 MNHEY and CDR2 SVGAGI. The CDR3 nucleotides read TGTGCCAGCCGGAGAGAGCCCTACGAGCAGTACTTC. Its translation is CASRREPYEQYF.

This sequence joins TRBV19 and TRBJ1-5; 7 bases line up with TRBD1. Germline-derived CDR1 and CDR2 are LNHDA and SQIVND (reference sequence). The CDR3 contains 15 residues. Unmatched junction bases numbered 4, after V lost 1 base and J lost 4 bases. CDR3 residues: CASSIGDSWNQPQHF. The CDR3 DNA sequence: TGTGCCAGTAGTATAGGGGACAGCTGGAATCAGCCCCAGCATTTT.

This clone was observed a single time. In nucleotides, the CDR3 is TGTGCTTCGGGGGTCACAAAAGCTTTCTTT. This gives the protein CASGVTKAFF. The chain recombines TRBV30 with TRBJ1-1, with D possibly being TRBD1 (5 bases). The CDR3 sequence is 10 residues long. Germline CDR1 GTSNPN, CDR2 SVGIG (reference sequence). Variable domain in full (rest from reference TRBV30 and TRBJ1-1): SQTIHQWPATLVQPVGSPLSLECTVEGTSNPNLYWYRQAAGRGLQLLFYSVGIGQISSEVPQNLSASRPQDRQFILSSKKLLLSDSGFYLCASGVTKAFFGQGTRLTVV.

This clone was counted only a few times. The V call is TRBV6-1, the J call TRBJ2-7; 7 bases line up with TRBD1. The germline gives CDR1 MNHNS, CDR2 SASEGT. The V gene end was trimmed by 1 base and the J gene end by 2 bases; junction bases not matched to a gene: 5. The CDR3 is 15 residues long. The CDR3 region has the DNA TGTGCCAGCAGTGAAGAGGACAGGCAAGCCTACGAGCAGTACTTC. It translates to CASSEEDRQAYEQYF.

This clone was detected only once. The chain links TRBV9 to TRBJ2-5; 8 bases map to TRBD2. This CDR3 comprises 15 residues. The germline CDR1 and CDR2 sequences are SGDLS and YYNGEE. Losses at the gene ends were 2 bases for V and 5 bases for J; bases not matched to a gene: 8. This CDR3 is CASSVFGGAGETQYF. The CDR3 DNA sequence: TGTGCCAGCAGCGTTTTCGGGGGGGCTGGGGAGACCCAGTACTTC. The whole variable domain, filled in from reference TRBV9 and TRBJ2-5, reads DSGVTQTPKHLITATGQRVTLRCSPRSGDLSVYWYQQSLDQGLQFLIQYYNGEERAKGNILERFSAQQFPDLHSELNLSSLELGDSALYFCASSVFGGAGETQYFGPGTRLLVL.

The CDR3, as DNA: TGTGCCAGCAGGGACGGACACAATCAGCCCCAGCATTTT. Translated: CASRDGHNQPQHF. This rearrangement joins TRBV6-5 to TRBJ1-5, with D maybe TRBD1 (5 bases). Trimming shortened V by 6 bases and J by 3 bases, and 9 bases separated the two germline ends. The CDR3 consists of 13 residues. Germline V gives CDR1 MNHEY, CDR2 SVGAGI.

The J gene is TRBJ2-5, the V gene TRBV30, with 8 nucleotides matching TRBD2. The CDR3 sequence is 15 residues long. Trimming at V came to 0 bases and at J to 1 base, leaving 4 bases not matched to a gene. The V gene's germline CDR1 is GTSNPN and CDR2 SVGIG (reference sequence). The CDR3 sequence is CAWSVSGGGQETQYF. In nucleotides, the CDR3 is TGTGCCTGGAGTGTGTCGGGGGGGGGCCAAGAGACCCAGTACTTC.

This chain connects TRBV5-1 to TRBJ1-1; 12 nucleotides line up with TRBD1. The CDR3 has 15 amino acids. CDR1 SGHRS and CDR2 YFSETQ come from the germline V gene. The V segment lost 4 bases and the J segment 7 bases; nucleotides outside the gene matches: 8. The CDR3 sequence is CASSEPGQGAGEAFF. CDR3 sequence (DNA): TGCGCCAGCAGCGAACCGGGACAGGGGGCTGGTGAAGCTTTCTTT.

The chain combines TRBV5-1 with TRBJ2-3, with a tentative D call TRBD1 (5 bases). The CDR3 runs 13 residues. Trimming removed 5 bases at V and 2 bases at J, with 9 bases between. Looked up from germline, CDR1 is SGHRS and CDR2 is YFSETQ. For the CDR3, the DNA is TGCGCCAGCAGGGAGACAGTCACAGATACGCAGTATTTT. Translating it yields CASRETVTDTQYF.

CDR3 nucleotides: TGTGCCATCAGTGAGGGAGAGCATAGCAATCAGCCCCAGCATTTT. Protein: CAISEGEHSNQPQHF. The V and J genes are TRBV10-3 and TRBJ1-5; unclear D gene. There are 15 residues in the CDR3. Germline values: CDR1 ENHRY, CDR2 SYGVKD. V dropped 2 bases and J dropped 0 bases, with 8 bases sitting between them.

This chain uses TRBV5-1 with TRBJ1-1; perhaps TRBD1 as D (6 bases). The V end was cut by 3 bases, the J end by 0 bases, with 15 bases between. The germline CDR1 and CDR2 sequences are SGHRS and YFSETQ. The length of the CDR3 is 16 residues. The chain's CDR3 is CASSSPLQGMNTEAFF. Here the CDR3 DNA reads TGCGCCAGCAGCTCTCCATTACAGGGCATGAACACTGAAGCTTTCTTT.

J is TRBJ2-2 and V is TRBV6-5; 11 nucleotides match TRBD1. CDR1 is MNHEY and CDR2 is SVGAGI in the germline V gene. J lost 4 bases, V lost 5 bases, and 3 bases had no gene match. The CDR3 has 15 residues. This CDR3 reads CASSPGTGGTGELFF. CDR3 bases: TGTGCCAGCAGTCCCGGGACAGGGGGCACCGGGGAGCTGTTTTTT.